This T cell receptor beta chain was found in a study of T cell repertoires in cytomegalovirus infection. Across the whole study: Indications came from public TCR beta signatures; they pointed to CMV infection and to a matching HLA type.

Using its own MiXCR run on the reads, TCRdb lists one record per CDR3 protein. The table has about 920,000 distinct CDR3 sequences, approximately 31% seen once. Germline CDR1 SGDLS, CDR2 YYNGEE. V shed 4 bases and J 7 bases; nucleotides not matched to a gene: 6. The CDR3 runs to 16 residues. As for this clonotype: The antigen is not known.

The chain carries TRBV9 and TRBJ2-1; 15 bases match TRBD2. The clonotype originates from a human donor in good health (CMV status not recorded). Some clones in this sample may be carry-over from other donors' samples. The source material was cultured CD8+ T cells from PBMCs, sampled from culture after CMV antigen stimulation. CDR3 DNA sequence: TGTGCCAGCAGCACCCCGGGACTAGCGGGGGGTAATGAGCAGTTCTTC. Translating it yields CASSTPGLAGGNEQFF.